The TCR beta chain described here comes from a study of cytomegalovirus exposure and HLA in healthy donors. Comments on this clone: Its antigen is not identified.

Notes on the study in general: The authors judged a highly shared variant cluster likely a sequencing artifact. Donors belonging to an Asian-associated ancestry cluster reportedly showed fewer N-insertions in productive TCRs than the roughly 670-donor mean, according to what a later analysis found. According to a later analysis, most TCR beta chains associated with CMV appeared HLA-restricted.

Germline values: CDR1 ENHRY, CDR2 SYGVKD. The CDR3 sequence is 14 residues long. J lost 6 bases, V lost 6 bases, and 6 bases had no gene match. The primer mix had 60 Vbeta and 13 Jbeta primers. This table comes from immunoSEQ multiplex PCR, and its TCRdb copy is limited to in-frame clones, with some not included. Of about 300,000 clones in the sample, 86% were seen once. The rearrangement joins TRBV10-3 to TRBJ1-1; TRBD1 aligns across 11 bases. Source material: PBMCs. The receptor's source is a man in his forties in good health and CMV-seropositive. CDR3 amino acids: CAISPGQGASEAFF. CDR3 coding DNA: TGTGCCATCAGCCCAGGACAGGGGGCCTCTGAAGCTTTCTTT.